Listed here are 20 T cell receptor beta chains from one sample, sequenced in a study of blood T cell repertoires in COVID-19. Some clones are missing from TCRdb's copy, which holds only in-frame ones; the method was immunoSEQ multiplex PCR. The table records around 290,000 clones, around nine tenths of them present only once. What was sequenced was PBMCs or T cells enriched from blood (not recorded which). The receptors stem from a woman in her thirties or forties who had recovered from COVID-19.

The chain is built from TRBV6-2 or TRBV6-3 and TRBJ2-3; 8 bases are a match to TRBD2. Germline V gene data show CDR1 as MNHEY and CDR2 as SVGEGT. After removal of 5 bases from V and 1 base from J, the junction contained 5 bases not matched to a gene. There are 15 residues in the CDR3. CDR3 residues: CASSVREGGTDTQYF. DNA of the CDR3: TGTGCCAGCAGTGTCCGGGAGGGGGGCACAGATACGCAGTATTTT.

The genes are TRBV7-9 and TRBJ2-6; 7 nucleotides match TRBD1. V lost 2 bases and J lost 2; bases outside the gene matches: 3. This CDR3 is built from 16 residues. Looked up from germline, CDR1 is SEHNR and CDR2 is FQNEAQ (reference sequence). The chain's CDR3 is CASSLKGAAGANVLTF. The CDR3 DNA reads TGTGCCAGCAGCTTAAAGGGGGCGGCTGGGGCCAACGTCCTGACTTTC. Using reference TRBV7-9 and TRBJ2-6 for the parts outside the CDR3, the full variable domain is DTGVSQNPRHKITKRGQNVTFRCDPISEHNRLYWYRQTLGQGPEFLTYFQNEAQLEKSRLLSDRFSAERPKGSFSTLEIQRTEQGDSAMYLCASSLKGAAGANVLTFGAGSRLTVL.

J is TRBJ2-2 and V is TRBV6-4; 7 bases agree with TRBD1. The CDR3 spans 14 residues. V lost 6 bases and J lost 6; bases outside the gene matches: 7. The germline V gene has CDR1 MRHNA and CDR2 SNTAGT. The CDR3 region has the DNA TGTGCCAGCAGGACAGACAGGGCGGCCGGGGAGCTGTTTTTT. It is translated as CASRTDRAAGELFF.

The rearrangement joins TRBV19 to TRBJ1-5; D unresolved. V was pared by 3 bases and J by 5 bases, with 8 bases between. Per germline, CDR1 LNHDA and CDR2 SQIVND (reference sequence). There are 13 residues in the CDR3. The DNA of the CDR3 is TGTGCCAGTAGTATGCGATTTTATCAGCCCCAGCATTTT. It translates to CASSMRFYQPQHF.

This chain joins TRBV5-1 and TRBJ1-1; D is possibly TRBD1 (5 bases). CDR1 and CDR2 (germline): SGHRS, YFSETQ. Trimming removed 0 bases at V and 4 bases at J, with 10 bases between. This CDR3 region has 14 residues. In DNA, the CDR3 is TGCGCCAGCAGCTTGGGCAGGGTGGTCACTGAAGCTTTCTTT. It encodes CASSLGRVVTEAFF.

This rearrangement joins TRBV7-3 to TRBJ2-1, with D possibly being TRBD2 (5 bases). Trimming left V 3 bases short and J 0 bases short, with 6 bases between. Per the germline V gene, CDR1 is SGHTA and CDR2 is FQGTGA. The CDR3 totals 14 residues. The DNA of the CDR3 is TGTGCCAGCAGCTTGGGGAGCTCCTACAATGAGCAGTTCTTC. Protein: CASSLGSSYNEQFF.

This clone came up once. This rearrangement joins TRBV14 to TRBJ1-5; TRBD1 aligns across 7 bases. This CDR3 has 19 amino acids. The germline V gene encodes CDR1 SGHDN and CDR2 FVKESK. The ends lost 4 bases at V and 0 bases at J; junction bases unmatched: 15. DNA for the CDR3: TGTGCCAGCAGCCCTCAGAAGGGGGCGGAAATTTATAGCAATCAGCCCCAGCATTTT. It encodes CASSPQKGAEIYSNQPQHF.

The rearrangement uses TRBV29-1 and TRBJ1-2; D possibly corresponds to TRBD1 (6 bases). This CDR3 contains 12 residues. The V end was cut by 6 bases, the J end by 3 bases, with 11 bases between. Germline-derived CDR1 and CDR2 are SQVTM and ANQGSEA. The CDR3 sequence is CSVTGIYYGYTF. The CDR3 DNA follows: TGCAGCGTCACAGGGATTTACTATGGCTACACCTTC. The full variable domain, in which reference TRBV29-1 and TRBJ1-2 provide the parts outside the CDR3, is SAVISQKPSRDICQRGTSLTIQCQVDSQVTMMFWYRQQPGQSLTLIATANQGSEATYESGFVIDKFPISRPNLTFSTLTVSNMSPEDSSIYLCSVTGIYYGYTFGSGTRLTVV.

The chain joins TRBV3-1 (or the pseudogene TRBV3-2) to TRBJ1-2; D uncertain. This CDR3 has 13 residues. V dropped 2 bases and J dropped 1 base, with 5 bases sitting between them. Germline V gene data show CDR1 as LGHDT and CDR2 as YNNKEL (reference sequence). In DNA form, the CDR3 reads TGTGCCAGCAGCCAACAGGTTAACTATGGCTACACCTTC. Translating it yields CASSQQVNYGYTF.

This chain uses TRBV3-1 (or the pseudogene TRBV3-2) with TRBJ1-2; 8 bases map to TRBD1. Trimming at V came to 3 bases and at J to 4 bases, leaving 4 bases not matched to a gene. The CDR3 is made up of 14 amino acids. CDR1 LGHDT and CDR2 YNNKEL come from the germline V gene (reference sequence). This CDR3 reads CASSHLTGGYGYTF. The CDR3 DNA is TGTGCCAGCAGCCATCTCACAGGGGGCTATGGCTACACCTTC.

V and J are TRBV9 and TRBJ1-4; TRBD1 is a possible D gene (6 bases). CDR3 length: 14 residues. Germline-derived CDR1 and CDR2 are SGDLS and YYNGEE. V lost 0 bases to trimming and J lost 4 bases, with 7 bases between them. This chain's CDR3 is CASSVGGGNEKLFF. The CDR3 DNA reads as TGTGCCAGCAGCGTAGGAGGGGGTAATGAAAAACTGTTTTTT.

V usage is TRBV9 and J usage is TRBJ1-1; 8 bases align to TRBD1. The CDR3 is 15 residues long. The germline V gene encodes CDR1 SGDLS and CDR2 YYNGEE. V was clipped by 0 bases and J by 4 bases; unmatched bases: 5. The CDR3 reads CASSVDGQGSTEAFF. DNA for the CDR3: TGTGCCAGCAGCGTAGATGGACAGGGAAGCACTGAAGCTTTCTTT.

The J gene is TRBJ1-2, the V gene TRBV19, with TRBD1 as a possible D gene (5 bases). Germline CDR1 and CDR2: LNHDA and SQIVND (reference sequence). CDR3 length: 12 residues. Trimming removed 10 bases at V and 0 bases at J, with 9 bases between. In DNA, the CDR3 is TGTGCCACCACAGGTCCTAACTATGGCTACACCTTC. Protein: CATTGPNYGYTF.

The CDR3 bases are TGCGCCAGCACTCGTCGGACAGCCAATCAGCCCCAGCATTTT. Its translation is CASTRRTANQPQHF. This chain uses TRBV5-1 with TRBJ1-5; weak D call: TRBD1 (6 bases). CDR3 length: 14 residues. CDR1 is SGHRS, CDR2 YFSETQ, per germline. The V end lost 6 bases, the J end lost 3 bases, and 13 bases lay between the germline ends.

The chain couples TRBV2 to TRBJ1-2; TRBD1 matches 12 bases. Germline CDR1 reads SNHLY; CDR2 reads FYNNEI. Trimming removed 7 bases from V and 7 bases from J; junction bases left unmatched: 10. This CDR3 comprises 15 residues. The CDR3 loop is CASTPGQGAVGGYTF. The CDR3 coding sequence is TGTGCCAGCACTCCGGGACAGGGGGCAGTGGGTGGCTACACCTTC.

This chain uses TRBV9 with TRBJ1-3, with D possibly matching TRBD1 (5 bases). This CDR3 is 15 amino acids long. Germline loops: CDR1 SGDLS, CDR2 YYNGEE. Trimming left V 4 bases short and J 4 bases short, with 15 bases between. CDR3 nucleotide sequence: TGTGCCAGCAGCCCACGTACAGGTTTAGGAAACACCATATATTTT. This encodes CASSPRTGLGNTIYF.

This sequence joins TRBV7-9 and TRBJ1-1; no clear D gene. V lost 2 bases and J 0 bases, leaving 7 bases between the germline ends. The germline gives CDR1 SEHNR, CDR2 FQNEAQ (reference sequence). The CDR3 is 14 residues long. The CDR3 loop reads CASSLSRLNTEAFF. For the CDR3, the DNA is TGTGCCAGCAGCTTAAGCCGATTGAACACTGAAGCTTTCTTT.

This chain connects TRBV18 to TRBJ1-1; 7 nucleotides match TRBD1. The length of the CDR3 is 13 residues. Trimming removed 4 bases from V and 5 bases from J; junction bases left unmatched: 4. Germline V gene sequence: CDR1 KGHSH, CDR2 LQKENI. The CDR3 DNA sequence: TGTGCCAGCTCACGACAGGGTATAACTGAAGCTTTCTTT. Translation gives CASSRQGITEAFF. Based on the CDR3 plus reference TRBV18 and TRBJ1-1, the full variable domain is NAGVMQNPRHLVRRRGQEARLRCSPMKGHSHVYWYRQLPEEGLKFMVYLQKENIIDESGMPKERFSAEFPKEGPSILRIQQVVRGDSAAYFCASSRQGITEAFFGQGTRLTVV.

The chain joins TRBV6-5 to TRBJ1-6; 7 bases fit TRBD1. This CDR3 is 14 amino acids long. Germline CDR1 reads MNHEY; CDR2 reads SVGAGI. V lost 6 bases and J lost 8; bases outside the gene matches: 7. The CDR3 protein is CASRIGGADSPLHF. Written as DNA, the CDR3 is TGTGCCAGCAGGATAGGGGGCGCCGATTCACCCCTCCACTTT.

V gene TRBV5-1 combines with J gene TRBJ1-4; TRBD1 matches at 8 bases. Unmatched junction bases numbered 20, after V lost 7 bases and J lost 0 bases. This CDR3 has 20 amino acids. In germline, CDR1 is SGHRS, CDR2 YFSETQ. The CDR3 protein is CASGPPDRACTLATNEKLFF. The CDR3 DNA reads TGCGCCAGCGGTCCCCCGGACAGGGCCTGCACCCTTGCAACTAATGAAAAACTGTTTTTT.